The entry below gives a single T cell receptor (beta chain) sequence along with its context. This sample was included in a study of blood T cell repertoires in COVID-19. Study-level background: PBMCs, B-cell-depleted T cells, or T cells provided the cDNA or gDNA that made up the material.

CDR3 length: 15 amino acids. Trimming took off 8 bases at V and 0 bases at J, with 13 bases between the two ends. Germline V CDR1 and CDR2: MGHRA, YSYEKL. Per the original data handling: The authors estimated nucleated cell counts from reference gene primer amplification. TCRdb keeps only in-frame clones here, not all; method: immunoSEQ multiplex PCR. D and trimming were read from the DNA, whereas the V and J calls and clone size are those reported in that table. Of almost 70,000 clones listed, under 85% are singletons. This receptor was identified in a man between 60 and 70 years old with acute or convalescent COVID-19. The sample comprised peripheral blood. This chain links TRBV4-1 with TRBJ2-2; a weak D match, TRBD1 (6 bases). CDR3 sequence reads: CASARGTTNTGELFF. The CDR3 DNA reads TGCGCCAGCGCCCGTGGGACAACGAACACCGGGGAGCTGTTTTTT.